A selection of T cell receptor beta chains follows, all from one sample in a study of spatial heterogeneity in lung cancer. MiXCR, applied by TCRdb to the 5' RACE reads, yields one record per CDR3 protein. The repertoire holds some 13,000 distinct CDR3 sequences, with about 4% as singletons. The sequenced sample was lung tumor tissue, obtained at surgery. Receptor source: a male donor with early-stage non-small cell lung cancer. Both conserved end residues are part of each CDR3. Each record gives: J gene, V gene, clone size, D gene, CDR3 protein, CDR3 DNA. A D gene is named only where the DNA matches it firmly. Expanded clones get a size class; other rows say once, few or many, or leave the size out.

j_gene: TRBJ1-4
v_gene: TRBV7-8
abundance: few
d_gene: -
CDR3aa: CASTRGGPNEKLFF
CDR3nt: TGTGCCAGCACCAGAGGGGGGCCTAATGAAAAACTGTTTTTT

j_gene: TRBJ2-5
v_gene: TRBV20-1
abundance: medium-sized
d_gene: -
CDR3aa: CSAHLGETQYF
CDR3nt: TGCAGTGCTCATCTCGGTGAGACCCAGTACTTC

j_gene: TRBJ1-5
v_gene: TRBV6-5
abundance: many
d_gene: -
CDR3aa: CASRSHSNQPQHF
CDR3nt: TGTGCCAGCAGAAGCCATAGCAATCAGCCCCAGCATTTT

j_gene: TRBJ2-3
v_gene: TRBV5-6
abundance: many
d_gene: -
CDR3aa: CASSLGFRTDTQYF
CDR3nt: TGTGCCAGCAGCTTGGGCTTTAGGACAGATACGCAGTATTTT

j_gene: TRBJ2-7
v_gene: TRBV20-1
abundance: many
d_gene: TRBD1
CDR3aa: CSAANRDRGTYEQYF
CDR3nt: TGCAGTGCAGCAAACCGGGACAGGGGGACCTACGAGCAGTACTTC

j_gene: TRBJ2-1
v_gene: TRBV7-3
abundance: many
d_gene: -
CDR3aa: CASSLTRDAHEQFF
CDR3nt: TGTGCCAGCAGCTTAACTAGGGACGCCCATGAGCAGTTCTTC

j_gene: TRBJ2-5
v_gene: TRBV11-2
abundance: -
d_gene: -
CDR3aa: CASSLEGRGTQYF
CDR3nt: TGTGCCAGCAGCTTAGAAGGCCGCGGGACCCAGTACTTC

j_gene: TRBJ2-1
v_gene: TRBV27
abundance: -
d_gene: -
CDR3aa: CASSLRGLAVSGEQFF
CDR3nt: TGTGCCAGCAGTTTAAGGGGGCTAGCGGTATCAGGAGAGCAGTTCTTC

j_gene: TRBJ2-3
v_gene: TRBV24-1
abundance: medium-sized
d_gene: -
CDR3aa: CATSDVSDTQYF
CDR3nt: TGTGCCACCAGTGATGTGTCAGATACGCAGTATTTT

j_gene: TRBJ2-5
v_gene: TRBV27
abundance: many
d_gene: TRBD2
CDR3aa: CASSQLAGGQETQYF
CDR3nt: TGTGCCAGCAGTCAGCTAGCGGGGGGCCAAGAGACCCAGTACTTC

j_gene: TRBJ2-5
v_gene: TRBV2
abundance: many
d_gene: TRBD1
CDR3aa: CASNRQGTETQYF
CDR3nt: TGTGCCAGCAATCGACAGGGCACAGAGACCCAGTACTTC

j_gene: TRBJ1-2
v_gene: TRBV24-1
abundance: -
d_gene: -
CDR3aa: CATSAGQGDGDTF
CDR3nt: TGTGCCACCAGTGCGGGGCAGGGCGATGGCGACACCTTC

j_gene: TRBJ2-5
v_gene: TRBV12-3/TRBV12-4
abundance: medium-sized
d_gene: TRBD2
CDR3aa: CASSHGLAQETQYF
CDR3nt: TGTGCCAGCAGTCACGGACTAGCCCAAGAGACCCAGTACTTC

j_gene: TRBJ1-4
v_gene: TRBV25-1
abundance: many
d_gene: -
CDR3aa: CASSESRGGYEKLFF
CDR3nt: TGTGCCAGCAGTGAATCGAGAGGAGGTTACGAAAAACTGTTTTTT

j_gene: TRBJ2-7
v_gene: TRBV7-8
abundance: few
d_gene: -
CDR3aa: CASSLEPGRAKQYF
CDR3nt: TGTGCCAGCAGCTTAGAACCAGGCCGAGCTAAGCAGTACTTC

j_gene: TRBJ2-7
v_gene: TRBV5-1
abundance: many
d_gene: TRBD2
CDR3aa: CASSLGGRAAYEQYF
CDR3nt: TGCGCCAGCAGCTTGGGGGGGAGGGCAGCCTACGAGCAGTACTTC

j_gene: TRBJ2-1
v_gene: TRBV11-2
abundance: many
d_gene: TRBD2
CDR3aa: CASSSQRVRGGPYNEQFF
CDR3nt: TGTGCCAGCAGCTCACAAAGAGTGCGGGGGGGACCTTACAATGAGCAGTTCTTC

j_gene: TRBJ2-2
v_gene: TRBV6-5
abundance: many
d_gene: -
CDR3aa: CASSLRTDPRELFF
CDR3nt: TGTGCCAGCAGCCTAAGGACAGACCCCCGGGAGCTGTTTTTT

j_gene: TRBJ2-2
v_gene: TRBV5-4
abundance: many
d_gene: TRBD2
CDR3aa: CASSLTAGGTGELFF
CDR3nt: TGTGCCAGCAGCTTGACAGCGGGGGGAACCGGGGAGCTGTTTTTT

j_gene: TRBJ2-2
v_gene: TRBV20-1
abundance: medium-sized
d_gene: -
CDR3aa: CSAGLRSGGDFGWAIANTGELFF
CDR3nt: TGCAGTGCTGGTCTGCGGTCTGGGGGCGATTTTGGGTGGGCCATCGCGAACACCGGGGAGCTGTTTTTT

j_gene: TRBJ2-7
v_gene: TRBV11-2
abundance: few
d_gene: TRBD1
CDR3aa: CASSLDHTGGHEQYF
CDR3nt: TGTGCCAGCAGCTTAGATCATACAGGGGGCCACGAGCAGTACTTC

j_gene: TRBJ1-1
v_gene: TRBV7-2
abundance: many
d_gene: -
CDR3aa: CASSLVGTEEAFF
CDR3nt: TGTGCCAGCAGCTTAGTAGGCACCGAAGAAGCTTTCTTT

j_gene: TRBJ2-1
v_gene: TRBV7-3
abundance: many
d_gene: -
CDR3aa: CASSLIGGEQFF
CDR3nt: TGTGCCAGCAGCTTAATAGGGGGTGAGCAGTTCTTC

j_gene: TRBJ2-3
v_gene: TRBV6-5
abundance: many
d_gene: -
CDR3aa: CASSRRSTDTQYF
CDR3nt: TGTGCCAGCAGCCGACGGAGCACAGATACGCAGTATTTT

j_gene: TRBJ1-3
v_gene: TRBV9
abundance: many
d_gene: -
CDR3aa: CASSWEGATGNTIYF
CDR3nt: TGTGCCAGCAGCTGGGAGGGAGCCACTGGAAACACCATATATTTT

j_gene: TRBJ2-7
v_gene: TRBV7-8
abundance: few
d_gene: TRBD2
CDR3aa: CASSLLAGGYEQYF
CDR3nt: TGTGCCAGCAGCTTACTAGCGGGAGGTTACGAGCAGTACTTC

j_gene: TRBJ2-5
v_gene: TRBV7-2
abundance: many
d_gene: -
CDR3aa: CASSLERVETQYF
CDR3nt: TGTGCCAGCAGCTTAGAGAGAGTGGAGACCCAGTACTTC

j_gene: TRBJ2-5
v_gene: TRBV5-1
abundance: many
d_gene: -
CDR3aa: CASSIEETQYF
CDR3nt: TGCGCCAGCAGCATAGAAGAGACCCAGTACTTC

j_gene: TRBJ1-1
v_gene: TRBV3-1
abundance: medium-sized
d_gene: -
CDR3aa: CASSRITEAFF
CDR3nt: TGTGCCAGCAGCCGGATAACTGAAGCTTTCTTT

j_gene: TRBJ1-2
v_gene: TRBV6-6
abundance: medium-sized
d_gene: TRBD1
CDR3aa: CATRGQPLANYGYTF
CDR3nt: TGTGCCACTCGGGGACAGCCATTGGCTAACTATGGCTACACCTTC

j_gene: TRBJ1-5
v_gene: TRBV6-6
abundance: -
d_gene: TRBD1
CDR3aa: CASKDRASRGLPQHF
CDR3nt: TGTGCCAGCAAAGACAGGGCATCCCGCGGTTTGCCCCAGCATTTT

j_gene: TRBJ2-7
v_gene: TRBV30
abundance: medium-sized
d_gene: -
CDR3aa: CAWMSDTNYEQYF
CDR3nt: TGTGCCTGGATGTCGGACACAAACTACGAGCAGTACTTC

j_gene: TRBJ2-1
v_gene: TRBV20-1
abundance: medium-sized
d_gene: TRBD2
CDR3aa: CSARSGRAYNEQFF
CDR3nt: TGCAGTGCCAGGAGCGGGAGGGCCTACAATGAGCAGTTCTTC

j_gene: TRBJ2-3
v_gene: TRBV6-1
abundance: few
d_gene: -
CDR3aa: CASTGVTSTDTQYF
CDR3nt: TGTGCCAGCACAGGGGTAACTAGCACAGATACGCAGTATTTT

j_gene: TRBJ1-1
v_gene: TRBV7-2
abundance: many
d_gene: -
CDR3aa: CASSPGARVNTEAFF
CDR3nt: TGTGCCAGCAGTCCAGGGGCGAGGGTGAACACTGAAGCTTTCTTT

j_gene: TRBJ2-1
v_gene: TRBV2
abundance: many
d_gene: TRBD2
CDR3aa: CASQLAASYNEQFF
CDR3nt: TGTGCCAGTCAACTAGCGGCATCCTACAATGAGCAGTTCTTC

j_gene: TRBJ2-4
v_gene: TRBV3-1
abundance: many
d_gene: TRBD2
CDR3aa: CASSPSGGGKNIQYF
CDR3nt: TGTGCCAGCAGCCCCAGCGGGGGTGGCAAAAACATTCAGTACTTC

j_gene: TRBJ1-4
v_gene: TRBV5-8
abundance: many
d_gene: -
CDR3aa: CASSPWAAVNEKLFF
CDR3nt: TGTGCCAGCAGCCCCTGGGCAGCCGTCAATGAAAAACTGTTTTTT

j_gene: TRBJ1-1
v_gene: TRBV5-1
abundance: many
d_gene: -
CDR3aa: CASNSGVNTEAFF
CDR3nt: TGCGCCAGCAACTCAGGCGTGAACACTGAAGCTTTCTTT

j_gene: TRBJ2-1
v_gene: TRBV6-5
abundance: many
d_gene: -
CDR3aa: CASSYDQRAVNEQFF
CDR3nt: TGTGCCAGCAGTTACGATCAGCGGGCCGTTAATGAGCAGTTCTTC

j_gene: TRBJ2-6
v_gene: TRBV5-1
abundance: many
d_gene: -
CDR3aa: CASSATASGANVLTF
CDR3nt: TGCGCCAGCAGCGCTACAGCCTCTGGGGCCAACGTCCTGACTTTC

j_gene: TRBJ2-2
v_gene: TRBV9
abundance: large
d_gene: -
CDR3aa: CASSVAGSGELFF
CDR3nt: TGTGCCAGCAGCGTAGCGGGGTCCGGGGAGCTGTTTTTT

j_gene: TRBJ1-1
v_gene: TRBV29-1
abundance: many
d_gene: -
CDR3aa: CSARMGNTEAFF
CDR3nt: TGCAGCGCCCGGATGGGGAACACTGAAGCTTTCTTT

j_gene: TRBJ2-5
v_gene: TRBV7-9
abundance: many
d_gene: -
CDR3aa: CASSLAGSAETQYF
CDR3nt: TGTGCCAGCAGCTTGGCGGGGTCTGCGGAGACCCAGTACTTC

j_gene: TRBJ2-1
v_gene: TRBV5-1
abundance: many
d_gene: TRBD2
CDR3aa: CASSSGSPNNEQFF
CDR3nt: TGCGCCAGCAGCAGCGGGAGTCCGAATAATGAGCAGTTCTTC

j_gene: TRBJ1-3
v_gene: TRBV7-2
abundance: many
d_gene: TRBD1
CDR3aa: CATGGGRKTGNTIYF
CDR3nt: TGTGCCACAGGAGGGGGCCGGAAAACTGGAAACACCATATATTTT

j_gene: TRBJ2-3
v_gene: TRBV7-2
abundance: many
d_gene: -
CDR3aa: CASSLDSLRDTQYF
CDR3nt: TGTGCCAGCAGCTTAGACAGTCTGAGGGATACGCAGTATTTT

j_gene: TRBJ2-7
v_gene: TRBV6-5
abundance: few
d_gene: TRBD1
CDR3aa: CASTHSRDRGYEQYF
CDR3nt: TGTGCCAGCACTCACAGTCGGGACAGGGGATACGAGCAGTACTTC

j_gene: TRBJ2-5
v_gene: TRBV14
abundance: many
d_gene: -
CDR3aa: CASSPGGMTSQTQYF
CDR3nt: TGTGCCAGCAGCCCCGGAGGGATGACTAGTCAGACCCAGTACTTC

j_gene: TRBJ1-1
v_gene: TRBV24-1
abundance: medium-sized
d_gene: -
CDR3aa: CATRLTPWTEAFF
CDR3nt: TGTGCCACACGACTTACTCCGTGGACTGAAGCTTTCTTT

j_gene: TRBJ2-2
v_gene: TRBV20-1
abundance: -
d_gene: -
CDR3aa: CSARVGGMAGELFF
CDR3nt: TGCAGTGCTAGAGTTGGGGGCATGGCCGGGGAGCTGTTTTTT

j_gene: TRBJ2-7
v_gene: TRBV20-1
abundance: few
d_gene: -
CDR3aa: CSASGKQRWEQYF
CDR3nt: TGCAGTGCGTCCGGGAAGCAACGGTGGGAGCAGTACTTC

j_gene: TRBJ1-2
v_gene: TRBV20-1
abundance: medium-sized
d_gene: -
CDR3aa: CSARRANYGYTF
CDR3nt: TGCAGTGCTAGGCGGGCTAACTATGGCTACACCTTC